These 4 T cell receptor beta chains came from one sample sequenced in a study of blood T cell repertoires in COVID-19. Here immunoSEQ multiplex PCR was the method, and the copy in TCRdb shows in-frame clones only, minus some. The sample has about 110,000 clones; approximately 87% are singletons. Sequencing was performed on peripheral blood. The source of these receptors is a woman aged 55-69 years with acute or convalescent COVID-19.

The chain couples TRBV6-5 to TRBJ1-5; D not certain. The CDR3 is 12 amino acids. Germline-derived CDR1 and CDR2 are MNHEY and SVGAGI. Trimming pared 7 bases from V and 4 bases from J, leaving 8 bases between. The CDR3 nucleotides read TGTGCCAGCACAACACGAAATCAGCCCCAGCATTTT. Translated, it gives CASTTRNQPQHF.

The chain couples TRBV28 to TRBJ2-3; 12 nucleotides line up with TRBD2. The V and J ends lost 4 bases and 4 bases, in that order; junction bases with no gene match: 12. The CDR3 is 18 amino acids. The germline V gene encodes CDR1 MDHEN and CDR2 SYDVKM. The CDR3 bases are TGTGCCAGCAGTTCCCCCATCAGACTAGCGGGGGACTCAGATACGCAGTATTTT. This gives the protein CASSSPIRLAGDSDTQYF.

This chain connects TRBV12-3 or TRBV12-4 to TRBJ1-2, with a possible D match to TRBD1 (5 bases). There are 13 residues in the CDR3. Trimming shortened V by 2 bases and J by 4 bases, and 8 bases separated the two germline ends. The CDR3 bases are TGTGCCAGCAGTTTACGGGGGGGCTATGGCTACACCTTC. As protein: CASSLRGGYGYTF.

This CDR3 reads CASSTPGGFYGYTF. The CDR3 bases are TGTGCCAGCAGCACCCCAGGGGGTTTCTATGGCTACACCTTC. The V and J genes are TRBV5-5 and TRBJ1-2, with TRBD1 matching 7 bases. This CDR3 has 14 residues. V trimming: 4 bases; J trimming: 4 bases; junction bases outside the gene matches: 7. Germline-derived CDR1 and CDR2 are SGHKS and YYEKEE (reference sequence).